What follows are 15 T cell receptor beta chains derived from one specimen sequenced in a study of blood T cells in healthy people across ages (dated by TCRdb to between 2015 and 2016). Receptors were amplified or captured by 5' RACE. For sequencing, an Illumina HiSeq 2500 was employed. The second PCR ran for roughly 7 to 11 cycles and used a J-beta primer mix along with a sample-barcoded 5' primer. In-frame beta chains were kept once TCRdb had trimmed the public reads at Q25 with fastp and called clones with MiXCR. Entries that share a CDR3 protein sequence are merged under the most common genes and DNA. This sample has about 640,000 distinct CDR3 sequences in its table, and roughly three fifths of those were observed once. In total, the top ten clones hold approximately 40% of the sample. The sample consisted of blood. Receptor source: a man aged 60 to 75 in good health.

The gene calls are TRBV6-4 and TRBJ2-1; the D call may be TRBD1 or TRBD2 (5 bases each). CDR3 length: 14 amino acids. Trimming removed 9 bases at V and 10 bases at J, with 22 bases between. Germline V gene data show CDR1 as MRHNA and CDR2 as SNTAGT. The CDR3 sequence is CASSGTQGLGEQFF. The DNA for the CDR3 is TGTGCCAGTTCCGGGACCCAGGGTTTAGGGGAGCAGTTCTTC.

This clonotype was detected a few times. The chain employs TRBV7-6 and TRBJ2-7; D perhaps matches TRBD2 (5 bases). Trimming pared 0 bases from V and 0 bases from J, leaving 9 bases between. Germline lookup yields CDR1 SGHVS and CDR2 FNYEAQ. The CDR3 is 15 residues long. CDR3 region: CASSLAAGSSYEQYF. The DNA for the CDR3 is TGTGCCAGCAGCTTAGCTGCGGGTAGCTCCTACGAGCAGTACTTC.

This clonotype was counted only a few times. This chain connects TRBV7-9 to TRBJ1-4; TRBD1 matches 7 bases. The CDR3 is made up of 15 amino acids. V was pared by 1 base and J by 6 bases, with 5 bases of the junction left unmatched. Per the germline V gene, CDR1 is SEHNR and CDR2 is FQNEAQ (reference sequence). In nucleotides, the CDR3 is TGTGCCAGCAGCTTAGTGGTCGGGACAGATGAAAAACTGTTTTTT. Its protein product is CASSLVVGTDEKLFF.

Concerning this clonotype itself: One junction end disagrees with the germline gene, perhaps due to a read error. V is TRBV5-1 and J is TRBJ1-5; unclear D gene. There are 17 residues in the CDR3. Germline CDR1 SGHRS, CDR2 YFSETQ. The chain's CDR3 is CASSLDPAGTGNPPQHF. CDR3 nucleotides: TGCGCCAGCAGCTTGGATCCGGCAGGTACGGGCAATCCGCCCCAGCATTTT.

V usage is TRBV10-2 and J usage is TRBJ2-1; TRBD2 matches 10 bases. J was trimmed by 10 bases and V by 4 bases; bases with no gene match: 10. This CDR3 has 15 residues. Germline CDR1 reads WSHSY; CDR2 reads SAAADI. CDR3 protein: CASSVPSGGGKEQFF. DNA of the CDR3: TGCGCCAGCAGTGTTCCCAGCGGGGGGGGCAAGGAGCAGTTCTTC.

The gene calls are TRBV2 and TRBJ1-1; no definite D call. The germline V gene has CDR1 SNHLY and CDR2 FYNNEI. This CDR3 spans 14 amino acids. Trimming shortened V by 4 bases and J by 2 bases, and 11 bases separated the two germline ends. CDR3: CASSALSPNTEAFF. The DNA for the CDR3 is TGTGCCAGCAGTGCGCTTTCCCCAAACACTGAAGCTTTCTTT.

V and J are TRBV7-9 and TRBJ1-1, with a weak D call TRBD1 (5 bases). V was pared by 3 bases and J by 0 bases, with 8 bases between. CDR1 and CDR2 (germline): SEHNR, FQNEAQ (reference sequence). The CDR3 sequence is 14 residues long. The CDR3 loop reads CASSFGQMNTEAFF. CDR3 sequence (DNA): TGTGCCAGCAGCTTCGGACAAATGAACACTGAAGCTTTCTTT.

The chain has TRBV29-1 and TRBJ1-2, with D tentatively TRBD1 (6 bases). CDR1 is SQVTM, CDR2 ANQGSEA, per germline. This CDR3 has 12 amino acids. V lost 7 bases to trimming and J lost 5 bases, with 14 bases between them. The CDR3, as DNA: TGCAGCGCCGCACAGGGAGGGTATGGCTACACCTTC. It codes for CSAAQGGYGYTF.

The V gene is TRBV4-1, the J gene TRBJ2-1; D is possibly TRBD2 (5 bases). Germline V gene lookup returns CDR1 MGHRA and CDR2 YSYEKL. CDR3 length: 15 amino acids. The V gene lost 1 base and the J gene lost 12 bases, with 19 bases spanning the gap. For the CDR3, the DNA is TGCGCCAGCAGCCAAGTTTCCTCTAGCCTTGATGGGCAGTTCTTC. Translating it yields CASSQVSSSLDGQFF.

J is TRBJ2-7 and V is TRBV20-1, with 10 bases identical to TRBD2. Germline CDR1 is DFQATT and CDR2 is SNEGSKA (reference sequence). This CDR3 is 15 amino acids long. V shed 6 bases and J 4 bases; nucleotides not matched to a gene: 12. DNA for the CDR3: TGCAGTGCCTATCTCCCAGCGGGGGGGCAATACGAGCAGTACTTC. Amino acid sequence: CSAYLPAGGQYEQYF.

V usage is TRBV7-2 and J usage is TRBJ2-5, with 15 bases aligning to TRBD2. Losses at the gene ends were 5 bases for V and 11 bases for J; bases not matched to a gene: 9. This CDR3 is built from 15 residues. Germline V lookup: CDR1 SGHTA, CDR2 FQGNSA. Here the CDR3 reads CASSPSGLAGGPQYF. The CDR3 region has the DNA TGTGCCAGCAGCCCTTCGGGACTAGCGGGGGGTCCGCAGTACTTC.

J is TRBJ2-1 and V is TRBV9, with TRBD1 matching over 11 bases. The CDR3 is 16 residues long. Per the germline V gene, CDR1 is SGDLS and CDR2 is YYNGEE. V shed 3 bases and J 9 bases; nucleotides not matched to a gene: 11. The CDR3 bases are TGTGCCAGCAGCGACACAGCGGACAGGGGGCCTGGTGAGCAGTTCTTC. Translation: CASSDTADRGPGEQFF.

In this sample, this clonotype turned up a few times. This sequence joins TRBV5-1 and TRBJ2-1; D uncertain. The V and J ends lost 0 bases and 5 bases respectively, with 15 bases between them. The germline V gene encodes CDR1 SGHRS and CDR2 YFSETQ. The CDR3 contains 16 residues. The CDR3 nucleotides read TGCGCCAGCAGCTTGGATCGAGTCCGAGAGAACAATGAGCAGTTCTTC. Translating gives CASSLDRVRENNEQFF.

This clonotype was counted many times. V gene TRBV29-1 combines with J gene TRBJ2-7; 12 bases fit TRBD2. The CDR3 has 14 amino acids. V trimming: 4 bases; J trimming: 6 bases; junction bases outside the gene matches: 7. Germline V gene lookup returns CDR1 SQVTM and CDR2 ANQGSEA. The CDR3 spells CSVVSPSGGVEQYF. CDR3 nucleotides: TGCAGCGTTGTCTCCCCTAGCGGGGGGGTCGAGCAGTACTTC.

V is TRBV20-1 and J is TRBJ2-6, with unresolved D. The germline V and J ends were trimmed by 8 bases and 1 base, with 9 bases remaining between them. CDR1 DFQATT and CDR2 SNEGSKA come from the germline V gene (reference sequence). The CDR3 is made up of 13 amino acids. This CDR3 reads CSSPRSGANVLTF. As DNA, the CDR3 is TGCAGTTCCCCTAGGTCTGGGGCCAACGTCCTGACTTTC.